These 2 T cell receptor beta chains originate from one sample sequenced in a study of shared clonotypes between healthy human individuals. Assay: immunoSEQ multiplex PCR; the TCRdb copy retains only in-frame clones and omits some. The sample records about 1.1 million clones, about 80% being singletons. Sequencing was performed on memory CD4+ T cells from PBMCs. Indicated subset: CD45RA-negative fraction. These receptors came from a man aged 18 to 35 in good health. Some clones in this sample may be carry-over from other donors' samples.

This chain uses TRBV28 with TRBJ2-3; possible D gene TRBD2, 5 bases. CDR1 and CDR2 from the germline V gene are MDHEN and SYDVKM. There are 17 residues in the CDR3. Trimming removed 2 bases at V and 0 bases at J, with 15 bases between. The CDR3 spells CASSLLPSGGSTDTQYF. DNA for the CDR3: TGTGCCAGCAGTTTACTACCCTCGGGCGGGAGCACAGATACGCAGTATTTT.

The chain links TRBV6-5 to TRBJ1-1; D not resolved. This CDR3 contains 14 residues. The germline V and J ends were trimmed by 3 bases and 1 base, with 9 bases remaining between them. Germline V CDR1 and CDR2: MNHEY, SVGAGI. The CDR3 loop reads CASSYRAGNTEAFF. Written as DNA, the CDR3 is TGTGCCAGCAGTTATCGGGCAGGGAACACTGAAGCTTTCTTT.